Presented here are 24 T cell receptor beta chains from one specimen sequenced in a study of response to subunit inactivated influenza vaccine. One entry per CDR3 protein, called by TCRdb with MiXCR from the RT-PCR reads. The table includes approximately 570,000 distinct CDR3 sequences, about 8% detected once. Specimen: PBMCs from blood, collected less than 25 months after vaccination. These receptors were taken from a man in his fifties or sixties who received an inactivated influenza vaccine.

The table lists this clonotype with many counts. This sequence joins TRBV5-5 and TRBJ1-5, with TRBD1 matching over 7 bases. J gave up 1 base and V 0 bases, and 7 bases lay outside the gene matches. This CDR3 is built from 17 residues. Germline assignment: CDR1 SGHKS and CDR2 YYEKEE (reference sequence). CDR3 bases: TGTGCCAGCAGCTTGGCGCCGACAGGGACGAGCAATCAGCCCCAGCATTTT. Its protein product is CASSLAPTGTSNQPQHF.

This clonotype was observed a few times. V and J are TRBV25-1 and TRBJ2-1; the D gene is possibly TRBD1 (6 bases). This CDR3 is 15 amino acids long. Germline V gene sequence: CDR1 MGHDK, CDR2 SYGVNS. V gave up 3 bases and J gave up 5 bases, with 14 bases separating them. DNA of the CDR3: TGTGCCAGCAGTGAGGGGGCCTATTCTAACAATGAGCAGTTCTTC. Translation: CASSEGAYSNNEQFF.

This chain joins TRBV12-3 or TRBV12-4 and TRBJ2-7; D is uncertain. The CDR3 runs 13 residues. V was shortened by 6 bases and J by 3 bases, with 12 bases between the two germline ends. CDR3 sequence reads: CASSPGRYYEQYF. Here the CDR3 DNA reads TGTGCCAGCAGCCCAGGCCGCTACTACGAGCAGTACTTC.

The chain recombines TRBV4-2 with TRBJ2-1; 8 bases match TRBD2. The V gene's germline CDR1 is LGHNA and CDR2 YNFKEQ. CDR3 size: 17 residues. J lost 0 bases, V lost 4 bases, and 8 bases had no gene match. The CDR3 reads CASSPRTSPSSYNEQFF. CDR3 in DNA: TGTGCCAGCAGCCCACGGACTAGCCCGAGCTCCTACAATGAGCAGTTCTTC.

This clonotype was seen a handful of times. CDR3 loop: CASSLPHLRELGEQFF. The CDR3 DNA reads TGTGCCAGCAGCTTACCCCACCTGCGGGAGTTAGGTGAGCAGTTCTTC. This sequence joins TRBV7-2 and TRBJ2-1, with TRBD2 matching 7 bases. Germline V gene data show CDR1 as SGHTA and CDR2 as FQGNSA. This CDR3 has 16 residues. The V and J ends lost 2 bases and 9 bases, in that order; junction bases with no gene match: 13.

The chain has TRBV7-2 and TRBJ2-5; no definite D call. Germline V gene data show CDR1 as SGHTA and CDR2 as FQGNSA. Trimming removed 1 base from V and 9 bases from J, with 12 bases in between. This CDR3 comprises 13 residues. Written as DNA, the CDR3 is TGTGCCAGCAGCTTAGGCCTGCAAACGGCCCAGTACTTC. Translating it yields CASSLGLQTAQYF. The whole variable domain, remainder taken from reference TRBV7-2 and TRBJ2-5, is GAGVSQSPSNKVTEKGKDVELRCDPISGHTALYWYRQSLGQGLEFLIYFQGNSAPDKSGLPSDRFSAERTGGSVSTLTIQRTQQEDSAVYLCASSLGLQTAQYFGPGTRLLVL.

V usage is TRBV20-1 and J usage is TRBJ1-6; TRBD1 is a possible D gene (5 bases). The V end lost 3 bases, the J end lost 7 bases, and 10 bases lay between the germline ends. This CDR3 spans 13 amino acids. CDR1 and CDR2 (germline): DFQATT, SNEGSKA (reference sequence). The CDR3 reads CSARRQGNSPLHF. CDR3 DNA: TGCAGTGCTAGGAGGCAGGGAAATTCACCCCTCCACTTT.

This clonotype has ten or more counts. CDR3 protein: CASSGPPTWVNQPQHF. DNA of the CDR3: TGTGCCAGCAGTGGGCCCCCGACTTGGGTTAATCAGCCCCAGCATTTT. The chain employs TRBV2 and TRBJ1-5; D is undetermined. Between the trimmed V and J ends, which lost 4 bases and 4 bases, there was a span of 17 bases. This CDR3 has 16 residues. Looked up from germline, CDR1 is SNHLY and CDR2 is FYNNEI. Drawing the rest from reference TRBV2 and TRBJ1-5, the complete variable domain is EPEVTQTPSHQVTQMGQEVILRCVPISNHLYFYWYRQILGQKVEFLVSFYNNEISEKSEIFDDQFSVERPDGSNFTLKIRSTKLEDSAMYFCASSGPPTWVNQPQHFGDGTRLSIL.

The chain uses TRBV18 and TRBJ2-1; D is tentatively TRBD1 or TRBD2 (5 bases each). The CDR3 covers 14 residues. Germline CDR1 is KGHSH and CDR2 is LQKENI. V was pared by 3 bases and J by 7 bases, with 13 bases between. The CDR3 loop is CASSPGASMNEQFF. CDR3 sequence (DNA): TGTGCCAGCTCACCCGGGGCTAGTATGAATGAGCAGTTCTTC. Combining the CDR3 with reference TRBV18 and TRBJ2-1 gives the whole variable domain NAGVMQNPRHLVRRRGQEARLRCSPMKGHSHVYWYRQLPEEGLKFMVYLQKENIIDESGMPKERFSAEFPKEGPSILRIQQVVRGDSAAYFCASSPGASMNEQFFGPGTRLTVL.

CDR3: CASSPPGHPLADTQYF. In DNA, the CDR3 is TGTGCCAGCAGCCCTCCGGGACATCCCCTCGCAGATACGCAGTATTTT. The chain combines TRBV7-2 with TRBJ2-3, with a weak D call TRBD1 (6 bases). V was clipped by 5 bases and J by 4 bases, with 19 bases between them. The CDR3 loop spans 16 amino acids. The germline gives CDR1 SGHTA, CDR2 FQGNSA. Full variable domain (outside the CDR3, taken from reference TRBV7-2 and TRBJ2-3): GAGVSQSPSNKVTEKGKDVELRCDPISGHTALYWYRQSLGQGLEFLIYFQGNSAPDKSGLPSDRFSAERTGGSVSTLTIQRTQQEDSAVYLCASSPPGHPLADTQYFGPGTRLTVL.

A few counts support this clonotype. The gene calls are TRBV6-2 or TRBV6-3 and TRBJ1-5, with TRBD1 identical over 8 bases. This CDR3 has 20 amino acids. Trimming removed 2 bases from V and 0 bases from J; junction bases left unmatched: 15. Germline V gene data show CDR1 as MNHEY and CDR2 as SVGEGT. Written as DNA, the CDR3 is TGTGCCAGCAGTTACGACCATACCGGGACAGGATTATATAGCAATCAGCCCCAGCATTTT. This sequence encodes CASSYDHTGTGLYSNQPQHF.

CDR3 in amino acids: CASSSDGVGTQYF. CDR3 bases: TGCGCCAGCAGCTCGGATGGGGTTGGGACCCAGTACTTC. The chain links TRBV5-1 to TRBJ2-5; D gene uncertain. The germline V gene encodes CDR1 SGHRS and CDR2 YFSETQ. V lost 3 bases, J lost 7 bases, and 13 bases lay in between. This CDR3 spans 13 amino acids.

This clonotype was observed many times. The V gene is TRBV12-3 or TRBV12-4, the J gene TRBJ2-7; TRBD1 matches at 9 bases. The CDR3 is made up of 18 amino acids. The junction had 9 bases not matched to a gene; V was cut back by 0 bases and J by 0 bases. The CDR3 is CASSLAPGQGLSSYEQYF. In DNA, the CDR3 is TGTGCCAGCAGTTTAGCGCCGGGACAGGGCCTTAGCTCCTACGAGCAGTACTTC.

This chain links TRBV6-1 with TRBJ1-4; 9 bases map to TRBD1. The CDR3 sequence is 14 residues long. Germline V gives CDR1 MNHNS, CDR2 SASEGT. Trimming took 7 bases from V and 7 from J; bases not matched to a gene: 7. The CDR3 DNA is TGTGCCAGCATGTACAGGGGGCGCGGTGAAAAACTGTTTTTT. As protein: CASMYRGRGEKLFF.

This clonotype has at least ten counts. The rearrangement uses TRBV29-1 and TRBJ2-3; D could derive from TRBD1 or TRBD2 (5 bases each). This CDR3 is 15 amino acids long. V dropped 0 bases and J dropped 7 bases, with 17 bases sitting between them. In germline, CDR1 is SQVTM, CDR2 ANQGSEA. The CDR3 sequence is CSVEDPSRGVYTQYF. The CDR3 DNA follows: TGCAGCGTTGAAGATCCCTCTAGGGGAGTATATACGCAGTATTTT.

CDR3 DNA sequence: TGTGCCATCAGTGCTGGACAGGGAAACAATGAGCAGTTCTTC. This gives the protein CAISAGQGNNEQFF. J is TRBJ2-1 and V is TRBV10-3; 8 bases align to TRBD1. The CDR3 length is 14 residues. The germline gives CDR1 ENHRY, CDR2 SYGVKD. With V trimmed by 4 bases and J by 5 bases, 4 bases remained unmatched.

The rearrangement uses TRBV7-2 and TRBJ2-7, with D perhaps matching TRBD2 (5 bases). The CDR3 runs to 12 residues. Germline V CDR1 and CDR2: SGHTA, FQGNSA. The ends were cut back, 5 bases at V and 5 bases at J, with 10 bases in the middle. The CDR3 bases are TGTGCCAGCAGCCGGTTGGAGGACGAGCAGTACTTC. This codes for CASSRLEDEQYF. The full variable domain, with the rest looked up from reference TRBV7-2 and TRBJ2-7, is GAGVSQSPSNKVTEKGKDVELRCDPISGHTALYWYRQSLGQGLEFLIYFQGNSAPDKSGLPSDRFSAERTGGSVSTLTIQRTQQEDSAVYLCASSRLEDEQYFGPGTRLTVT.

This clonotype was seen a few times. V usage is TRBV15 and J usage is TRBJ2-2; tentative D call: TRBD1 (6 bases). The CDR3 is 17 amino acids. The germline CDR1 and CDR2 sequences are LNHNV and YYDKDF (reference sequence). Trimming pared 0 bases from V and 7 bases from J, leaving 18 bases between. The CDR3 DNA reads TGTGCCACCAGCAGAGATGTCCGTACAGGGAGCGGCGGGGAGCTGTTTTTT. As protein: CATSRDVRTGSGGELFF.

Many counts were recorded for this clonotype. This chain links TRBV2 with TRBJ2-2; maybe TRBD2 (5 bases). Germline V gene data show CDR1 as SNHLY and CDR2 as FYNNEI. The CDR3 consists of 15 residues. Trimming took 2 bases from V and 4 from J, leaving 11 bases between them. The CDR3 reads CASSERVAGTGELFF. The DNA for the CDR3 is TGTGCCAGCAGTGAACGAGTTGCGGGCACCGGGGAGCTGTTTTTT.

V usage is TRBV9 and J usage is TRBJ1-2, with 7 bases that match TRBD1. Germline CDR1 and CDR2: SGDLS and YYNGEE. This CDR3 has 15 residues. J was trimmed by 1 base and V by 1 base; bases with no gene match: 4. As DNA, the CDR3 is TGTGCCAGCAGCGTAAGCTCAGGGGGTAACTATGGCTACACCTTC. This translates into CASSVSSGGNYGYTF.

This clonotype occurred many times. The gene calls are TRBV10-3 and TRBJ2-2; 10 bases match TRBD1. Trimming at V came to 4 bases and at J to 4 bases, leaving 6 bases not matched to a gene. Germline CDR1 reads ENHRY; CDR2 reads SYGVKD. This CDR3 is built from 16 residues. CDR3 sequence reads: CAISGFDRGLTGELFF. The CDR3 DNA reads as TGTGCCATCAGTGGGTTCGACAGGGGGCTCACCGGGGAGCTGTTTTTT.

For this clonotype: A read error is possible here, since a much larger clone lies one base away. This rearrangement joins TRBV5-1 to TRBJ2-2; 7 positions agree with TRBD2. Germline V gene data show CDR1 as SGHRS and CDR2 as YFSETQ. V was clipped by 6 bases and J by 6 bases; unmatched bases: 11. This CDR3 has 15 residues. The CDR3 DNA is TGCGCCAGCAAACAATTATCAAGCGGGGCCGGGGAGCTGTTTTTT. Protein: CASKQLSSGAGELFF.

Ten or more counts support this clonotype. The chain carries TRBV20-1 and TRBJ2-1; D is perhaps TRBD1 (7 bases). Deletions cut 8 bases from V and 7 bases from J, with 21 bases between. The germline CDR1 and CDR2 sequences are DFQATT and SNEGSKA (reference sequence). The CDR3 length is 14 residues. CDR3 sequence (DNA): TGCAGTATAGACGTCAGGGGGGCCCGTAATGAGCAGTTCTTC. Encoded protein: CSIDVRGARNEQFF.

CDR3 in DNA: TGTGCCAGCAGTGAAGAGACGGGTTCCTCTGGGACCCAGTACTTC. The encoded protein is CASSEETGSSGTQYF. The rearrangement uses TRBV6-1 and TRBJ2-5, with D uncertain. CDR3 size: 15 residues. V lost 1 base to trimming and J lost 7 bases, with 16 bases between them. CDR1 and CDR2 (germline): MNHNS, SASEGT.